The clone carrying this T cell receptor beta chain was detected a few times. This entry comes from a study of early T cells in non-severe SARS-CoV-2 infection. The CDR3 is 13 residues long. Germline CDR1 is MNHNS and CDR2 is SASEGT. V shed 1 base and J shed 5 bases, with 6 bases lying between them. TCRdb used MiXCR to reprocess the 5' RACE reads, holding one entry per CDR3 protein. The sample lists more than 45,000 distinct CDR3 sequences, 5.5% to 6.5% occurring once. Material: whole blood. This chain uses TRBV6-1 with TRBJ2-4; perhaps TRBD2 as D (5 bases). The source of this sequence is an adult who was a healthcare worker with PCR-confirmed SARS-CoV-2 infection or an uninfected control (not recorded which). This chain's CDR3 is CASSEGGQNIQYF. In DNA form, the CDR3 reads TGTGCCAGCAGTGAAGGCGGGCAAAACATTCAGTACTTC.